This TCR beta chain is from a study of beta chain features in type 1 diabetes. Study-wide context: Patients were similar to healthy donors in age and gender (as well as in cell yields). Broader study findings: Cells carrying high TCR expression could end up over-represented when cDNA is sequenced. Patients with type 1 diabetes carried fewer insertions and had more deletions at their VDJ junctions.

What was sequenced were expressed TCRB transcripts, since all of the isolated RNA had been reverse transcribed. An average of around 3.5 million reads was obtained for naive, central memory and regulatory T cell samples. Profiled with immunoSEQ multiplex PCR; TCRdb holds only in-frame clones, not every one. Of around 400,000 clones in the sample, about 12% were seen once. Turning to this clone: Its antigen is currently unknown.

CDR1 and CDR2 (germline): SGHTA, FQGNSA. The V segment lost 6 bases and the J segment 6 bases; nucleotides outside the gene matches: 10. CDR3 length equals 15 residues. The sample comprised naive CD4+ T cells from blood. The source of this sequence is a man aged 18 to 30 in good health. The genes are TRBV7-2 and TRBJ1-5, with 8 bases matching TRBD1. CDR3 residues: CASSPTTGTGQPQHF. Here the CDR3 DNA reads TGTGCCAGCAGTCCTACGACAGGGACAGGTCAGCCCCAGCATTTT. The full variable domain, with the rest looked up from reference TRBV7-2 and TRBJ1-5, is GAGVSQSPSNKVTEKGKDVELRCDPISGHTALYWYRQSLGQGLEFLIYFQGNSAPDKSGLPSDRFSAERTGGSVSTLTIQRTQQEDSAVYLCASSPTTGTGQPQHFGDGTRLSIL.